This is a list of T cell receptor beta chains from one sample in a study of T cells after yellow fever vaccination. TCRdb analysed the 5' RACE reads with MiXCR anew, one entry per CDR3 protein. The table has under 300,000 distinct CDR3 sequences, about 7% seen once. Source: CD4+ T cells sorted from PBMCs, taken 15 days after the yellow fever booster vaccination. The origin of the receptors is a man younger than 40 who received the YFV17D yellow fever vaccine. The CDR3 runs from the conserved cysteine through the conserved F or W. D genes are given only for firm matches. Size is stated for part of the rows, as once, few or many counts, or as a class when the clone is expanded.

J gene: TRBJ1-1
clone size: few
D gene: .
V gene: TRBV20-1
CDR3 protein: CSASTGAMNTEAFF
CDR3 DNA: TGCAGTGCTAGCACCGGGGCAATGAACACTGAAGCTTTCTTT

J gene: TRBJ1-4
clone size: .
D gene: .
V gene: TRBV7-2
CDR3 protein: CASSLADGYNEKLFF
CDR3 DNA: TGTGCCAGCAGCTTAGCGGACGGGTATAATGAAAAACTGTTTTTT

J gene: TRBJ2-4
clone size: .
D gene: TRBD1
V gene: TRBV20-1
CDR3 protein: CSARDSIAKNIQYF
CDR3 DNA: TGCAGTGCTCGGGACAGCATAGCCAAAAACATTCAGTACTTC

J gene: TRBJ2-7
clone size: many
D gene: TRBD2
V gene: TRBV28
CDR3 protein: CASSSGLAGSHEQYF
CDR3 DNA: TGTGCCAGCAGTTCCGGACTAGCGGGAAGCCACGAGCAGTACTTC

J gene: TRBJ2-3
clone size: many
D gene: .
V gene: TRBV20-1
CDR3 protein: CSARDRHQSTDTQYF
CDR3 DNA: TGCAGTGCTAGAGATCGGCACCAAAGCACAGATACGCAGTATTTT

J gene: TRBJ2-2
clone size: .
D gene: TRBD1
V gene: TRBV20-1
CDR3 protein: CSASRDSSNTGELFF
CDR3 DNA: TGCAGTGCTAGTCGGGACAGCTCGAACACCGGGGAGCTGTTTTTT

J gene: TRBJ2-7
clone size: few
D gene: .
V gene: TRBV4-3
CDR3 protein: CASSQDSGVYYEQYF
CDR3 DNA: TGCGCCAGCAGCCAAGATAGCGGAGTTTACTACGAGCAGTACTTC

J gene: TRBJ2-7
clone size: many
D gene: .
V gene: TRBV20-1
CDR3 protein: CSARPVPSYEQYF
CDR3 DNA: TGCAGTGCCCGCCCCGTTCCATCCTACGAGCAGTACTTC

J gene: TRBJ2-1
clone size: .
D gene: TRBD2
V gene: TRBV5-1
CDR3 protein: CASRAGTSVNNEQFF
CDR3 DNA: TGCGCCAGCAGGGCCGGGACTAGCGTAAACAATGAGCAGTTCTTC

J gene: TRBJ2-2
clone size: many
D gene: TRBD1
V gene: TRBV12-3/TRBV12-4
CDR3 protein: CASASGQGVNTGELFF
CDR3 DNA: TGTGCCAGCGCCTCGGGACAGGGGGTAAACACCGGGGAGCTGTTTTTT

J gene: TRBJ2-6
clone size: .
D gene: TRBD2
V gene: TRBV5-1
CDR3 protein: CASTTTQLASGGANVLTF
CDR3 DNA: TGCGCCAGCACAACTACCCAACTAGCGTCGGGTGGGGCCAACGTCCTGACTTTC

J gene: TRBJ2-3
clone size: few
D gene: TRBD2
V gene: TRBV7-2
CDR3 protein: CASSNPGGFTDTQYF
CDR3 DNA: TGTGCCAGCAGCAATCCGGGAGGCTTCACAGATACGCAGTATTTT

J gene: TRBJ2-2
clone size: few
D gene: TRBD1
V gene: TRBV20-1
CDR3 protein: CSARDRGAYTGELFF
CDR3 DNA: TGCAGTGCGCGAGACAGGGGGGCTTATACCGGGGAGCTGTTTTTT

J gene: TRBJ2-5
clone size: .
D gene: .
V gene: TRBV2
CDR3 protein: CASSHNFQGPQRETQYF
CDR3 DNA: TGTGCCAGCAGCCACAACTTCCAGGGGCCACAGCGGGAGACCCAGTACTTC

J gene: TRBJ2-5
clone size: few
D gene: .
V gene: TRBV20-1
CDR3 protein: CSAYLKLGQEIQYF
CDR3 DNA: TGCAGTGCCTACCTAAAACTAGGCCAAGAGATCCAGTACTTC

J gene: TRBJ2-7
clone size: .
D gene: TRBD1
V gene: TRBV23-1
CDR3 protein: CASSQKGQGLYEQYF
CDR3 DNA: TGCGCCAGCAGTCAGAAGGGACAGGGGCTCTACGAGCAGTACTTC

J gene: TRBJ2-7
clone size: few
D gene: .
V gene: TRBV7-2
CDR3 protein: CASSLLQGGRNEQYF
CDR3 DNA: TGTGCCAGCAGCTTACTGCAGGGCGGTCGGAACGAGCAGTACTTC